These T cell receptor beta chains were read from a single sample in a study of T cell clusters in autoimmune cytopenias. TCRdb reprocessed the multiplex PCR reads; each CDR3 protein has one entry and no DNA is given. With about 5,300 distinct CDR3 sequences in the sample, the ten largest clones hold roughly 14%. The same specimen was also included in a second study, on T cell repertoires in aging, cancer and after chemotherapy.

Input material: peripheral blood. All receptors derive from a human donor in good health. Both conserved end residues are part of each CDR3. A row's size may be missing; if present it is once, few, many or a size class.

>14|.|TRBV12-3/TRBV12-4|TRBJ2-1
CASSPSRDAPEQFF
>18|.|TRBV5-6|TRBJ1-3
CASSDRLGAPDSGNTIYF
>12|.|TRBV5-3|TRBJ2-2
CASSPFTGELFF
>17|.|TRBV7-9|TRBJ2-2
CASSLYGLGANTGELFF
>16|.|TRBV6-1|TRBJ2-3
CASSDFLAGATDTQYF
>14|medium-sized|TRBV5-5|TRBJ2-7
CASRQELSSYEQYF
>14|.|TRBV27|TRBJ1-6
CASSFGRRDSPLHF
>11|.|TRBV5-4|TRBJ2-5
CASSLGGPQYF
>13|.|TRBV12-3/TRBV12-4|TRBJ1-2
CASSFSRHYGYTF
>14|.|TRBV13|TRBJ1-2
CASSLARYLYGYTF
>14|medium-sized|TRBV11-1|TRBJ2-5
CASSISGGKETQYF
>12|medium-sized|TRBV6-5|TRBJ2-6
CASSEGANVLTF
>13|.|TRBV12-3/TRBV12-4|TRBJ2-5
CASSLSGQETQYF
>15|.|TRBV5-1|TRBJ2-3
CASSLEGPLVDTQYF
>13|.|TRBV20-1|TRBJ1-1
CSAGRGANTEAFF
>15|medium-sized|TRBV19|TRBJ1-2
CASSKPGQGGYGYTF
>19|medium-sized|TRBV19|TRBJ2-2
CASNSGTGGLAANTGELFF
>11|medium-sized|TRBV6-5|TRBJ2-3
CASSWGDTQYF
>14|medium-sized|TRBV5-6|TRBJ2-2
CASSFGSFTGELFF
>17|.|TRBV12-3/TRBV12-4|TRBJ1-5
CASSLTGSGGRNQPQHF
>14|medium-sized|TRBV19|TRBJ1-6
CASNTVTDNSPLHF
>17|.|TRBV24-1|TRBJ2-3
CATSDLQTSTSTDTQYF
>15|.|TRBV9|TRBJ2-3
CASSFTGLDTDTQYF
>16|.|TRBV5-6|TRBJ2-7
CASSPPGGRRSYEQYF
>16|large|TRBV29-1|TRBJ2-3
CSVIPLAGGSTDTQYF
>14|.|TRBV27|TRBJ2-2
CASSLAGDTGELFF
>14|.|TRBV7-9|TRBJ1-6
CASAYPEGDSPLHF
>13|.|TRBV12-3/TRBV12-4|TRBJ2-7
CASSFGRTYEQYF
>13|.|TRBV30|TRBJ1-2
CAWDRHTNYGYTF
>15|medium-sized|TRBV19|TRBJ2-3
CASSIGSVGSDTQYF
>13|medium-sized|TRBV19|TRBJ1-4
CASSMPTEEKLFF
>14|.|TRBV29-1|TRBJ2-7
CSVETGTGGGEQYF
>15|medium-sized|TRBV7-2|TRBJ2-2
CASSLSVTNTGELFF
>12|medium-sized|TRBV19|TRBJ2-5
CASSIGSGPQYF
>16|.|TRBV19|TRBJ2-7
CASSIGPGTGLYEQYF
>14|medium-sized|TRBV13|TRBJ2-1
CASSSRDWSNEQFF
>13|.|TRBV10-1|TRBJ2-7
CASSEGTEYEQYF
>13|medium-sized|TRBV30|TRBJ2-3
CAWSVLGRDTQYF
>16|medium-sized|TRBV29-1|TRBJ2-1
CSVEGLAGPLGVEQFF
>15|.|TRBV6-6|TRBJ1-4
CASGTPRQANEKLFF
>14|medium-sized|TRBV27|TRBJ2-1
CASSLGGGDNEQFF
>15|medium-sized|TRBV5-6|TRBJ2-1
CASSVRDVDYNEQFF
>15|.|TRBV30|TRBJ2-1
CAGLAGASSYNEQFF